Listed here are 9 T cell receptor beta chains from one sample, sequenced in a study of patients and donors after allogeneic stem cell transplantation. Each CDR3 protein is one row after TCRdb ran MiXCR on the RT-PCR reads. Of about 2,600 distinct CDR3 sequences in the sample, roughly a sixth were seen once. The sample consisted of blood, either unsorted or a sorted T cell fraction (not recorded which). These receptors all come from a human donor who was either an allogeneic HSCT recipient or a stem cell or donor lymphocyte infusion donor (not recorded which). It is not recorded whose cells these are; they may come from a transplant donor.

This clonotype was recorded a few times. An end of the junction does not agree with germline; a read error may underlie this. The chain combines TRBV7-2 with TRBJ2-7, with TRBD2 identical over 7 bases. CDR3 length equals 12 residues. CDR1 SGHTA and CDR2 FQGNSA come from the germline V gene. CDR3 sequence: CASSFPGLELYF. The CDR3 DNA sequence: TGTGCCAGCAGCTTCCCCGGACTAGAGCTGTACTTC.

This CDR3 is CSVRNTEAFF. For the CDR3, the DNA is TGCAGCGTAAGGAACACTGAAGCTTTCTTT. The chain uses TRBV29-1 and TRBJ1-1, with no clear D. CDR1 and CDR2 (germline): SQVTM, ANQGSEA. CDR3 length equals 10 residues. V lost 6 bases, J lost 1 base, and 3 bases lay in between.

This clonotype was observed a handful of times. The V gene is TRBV11-2, the J gene TRBJ2-3; 11 bases are a match to TRBD2. Losses at the gene ends were 4 bases for V and 3 bases for J; bases not matched to a gene: 6. Looked up from germline, CDR1 is SGHAT and CDR2 is FQNNGV. This CDR3 has 16 amino acids. The CDR3 DNA reads as TGTGCCAGCAGCTCATCCGGGACTAGCGGAACAGATACGCAGTATTTT. Its translation is CASSSSGTSGTDTQYF.

This clonotype was counted only a few times. The J gene is TRBJ2-1, the V gene TRBV20-1; the D gene is possibly TRBD1 (6 bases). The CDR3 contains 15 residues. Germline V gene lookup returns CDR1 DFQATT and CDR2 SNEGSKA (reference sequence). Trimming took 3 bases from V and 6 from J, leaving 18 bases between them. The DNA of the CDR3 is TGCAGTGCTAGTCCCCCTAGGGACATAGGCAATGAGCAGTTCTTC. Residues: CSASPPRDIGNEQFF.

This clonotype is medium-sized within its sample. In DNA form, the CDR3 reads TGTGCCAGCAGCTTAGATGCGGGGGGGCCAGATACGCAGTATTTT. Protein sequence: CASSLDAGGPDTQYF. The V gene is TRBV7-2, the J gene TRBJ2-3, with TRBD2 matching 9 bases. There are 15 residues in the CDR3. The V gene end was trimmed by 1 base and the J gene end by 4 bases; junction bases not matched to a gene: 3. Germline lookup yields CDR1 SGHTA and CDR2 FQGNSA.

The gene calls are TRBV6-1 and TRBJ2-5, with TRBD1 matching over 9 bases. The CDR3 totals 13 residues. V trimming: 6 bases; J trimming: 5 bases; junction bases outside the gene matches: 4. CDR1 MNHNS and CDR2 SASEGT come from the germline V gene. The CDR3 is CASSRDRDETQYF. The DNA of the CDR3 is TGTGCCAGCAGCCGGGACAGGGATGAGACCCAGTACTTC.

The chain combines TRBV18 with TRBJ2-1; no reliable D call. This CDR3 is built from 13 residues. Trimming left V 8 bases short and J 6 bases short, with 14 bases between. Germline V lookup: CDR1 KGHSH, CDR2 LQKENI. In DNA, the CDR3 is TGTGCCAGCCGCCCCGGGCCGGGCAATGAGCAGTTCTTC. It specifies CASRPGPGNEQFF.

This clonotype was observed a few times. The CDR3 sequence: CASSSGSTQETQYF. The CDR3 coding sequence is TGTGCCAGCTCGAGTGGGAGTACCCAAGAGACCCAGTACTTC. The chain is built from TRBV18 and TRBJ2-5, with D maybe TRBD2 (5 bases). The germline gives CDR1 KGHSH, CDR2 LQKENI. Trimming left V 6 bases short and J 1 base short, with 12 bases between. The CDR3 length is 14 residues.

This clonotype is labeled as medium-sized. V gene TRBV30 combines with J gene TRBJ1-2; D remains unclear. Germline V gene lookup returns CDR1 GTSNPN and CDR2 SVGIG (reference sequence). V shed 2 bases and J shed 4 bases, with 5 bases lying between them. The CDR3 totals 11 residues. The CDR3 is CAWSPSYGYTF. The DNA of the CDR3 is TGTGCCTGGAGTCCCAGCTATGGCTACACCTTC.